Below are 16 T cell receptor beta chains sequenced from a single sample in a study of cytomegalovirus exposure and HLA in healthy donors (TCRdb year 2017). The library was prepared using the immunoSEQ multiplex PCR assay. A mixture of 60 forward primers for TCR Vbeta segments and 13 reverse primers for TCR Jbeta segments was used in the multiplex PCR. What TCRdb holds here is the immuneACCESS table cut down to in-frame rearrangements. Part of the clones is not present; checked against another copy, under half of the missing clones reflect an unresolved V gene, and the others are unexplained. This sample gives about 96,000 clones in total; about 70% of them show up just once. 13% to 15% of the sample belongs to the ten largest clones. Material for sequencing was PBMCs. The receptor source for this set is a woman aged 70 to 79 in good health and CMV-seropositive.

This chain links TRBV7-2 with TRBJ1-2; D not certain. The V end lost 1 base, the J end lost 10 bases, and 16 bases lay between the germline ends. Germline CDR1 reads SGHTA; CDR2 reads FQGNSA. This CDR3 region has 14 residues. This CDR3 is CASSLGTHVRDYTF. Written as DNA, the CDR3 is TGTGCCAGCAGCTTAGGGACCCACGTCCGGGACTACACCTTC.

This chain links TRBV6-6 with TRBJ1-2; TRBD1 aligns across 11 bases. In germline, CDR1 is MNHNY, CDR2 SVGAGI (reference sequence). This CDR3 has 15 residues. V lost 6 bases and J lost 3; bases outside the gene matches: 6. CDR3 in amino acids: CASRPGTGGDYGYTF. The CDR3 DNA follows: TGTGCCAGCAGGCCCGGGACAGGGGGAGACTATGGCTACACCTTC.

This sequence joins TRBV7-9 and TRBJ2-7; no definite D call. The V and J ends lost 5 bases and 2 bases respectively, with 10 bases between them. Germline V gene data show CDR1 as SEHNR and CDR2 as FQNEAQ (reference sequence). The CDR3 covers 13 residues. CDR3 sequence: CASSPVDAYEQYF. As DNA, the CDR3 is TGTGCCAGCAGCCCAGTCGATGCCTACGAGCAGTACTTC.

The CDR3 loop is CASSLSHAVGGGYTF. The CDR3 DNA reads as TGTGCCAGCAGTTTAAGTCACGCGGTCGGCGGTGGCTACACCTTC. The V call is TRBV27, the J call TRBJ1-2, with D unclear. Germline V gene data show CDR1 as MNHEY and CDR2 as SMNVEV (reference sequence). The CDR3 totals 15 residues. V lost 2 bases and J lost 7, with 17 bases in between.

This sequence joins TRBV5-1 and TRBJ2-3; D possibly corresponds to TRBD2 (5 bases). CDR3 length: 16 residues. V lost 1 base to trimming and J lost 4 bases, with 16 bases between them. The germline V gene encodes CDR1 SGHRS and CDR2 YFSETQ. Written as DNA, the CDR3 is TGCGCCAGCAGCTTGACCTCCCTCGCGGGCGCAGATACGCAGTATTTT. Its translation: CASSLTSLAGADTQYF.

This clone was picked up a small number of times. The chain has TRBV7-2 and TRBJ2-5; possible D gene TRBD1, 5 bases. Trimming left V 6 bases short and J 4 bases short, with 21 bases between. There are 16 residues in the CDR3. CDR1 and CDR2 from the germline V gene are SGHTA and FQGNSA. The DNA for the CDR3 is TGTGCCAGCAGTGGTGAATTGGGCAGGGAACGAGAGACCCAGTACTTC. It is translated as CASSGELGRERETQYF.

The chain uses TRBV10-3 and TRBJ2-1; D is possibly TRBD1 (6 bases). Trimming removed 0 bases at V and 3 bases at J, with 12 bases between. The CDR3 is 16 amino acids. Germline V gene data show CDR1 as ENHRY and CDR2 as SYGVKD. In nucleotides, the CDR3 is TGTGCCATCAGTGAGTCACAGGGAAAGGACTACAATGAGCAGTTCTTC. Translation: CAISESQGKDYNEQFF.

V usage is TRBV29-1 and J usage is TRBJ2-7; 8 nucleotides line up with TRBD1. Per the germline V gene, CDR1 is SQVTM and CDR2 is ANQGSEA. Trimming removed 5 bases from V and 3 bases from J; junction bases left unmatched: 6. The CDR3 totals 13 residues. In nucleotides, the CDR3 is TGCAGCGTTTCGGGACAGGCAAACTACGAGCAGTACTTC. Its protein is CSVSGQANYEQYF.

This clone was picked up a small number of times. The chain carries TRBV11-2 and TRBJ2-1; 12 bases fit TRBD2. Per the germline V gene, CDR1 is SGHAT and CDR2 is FQNNGV. The CDR3 sequence is 15 residues long. V lost 6 bases to trimming and J lost 1 base; unmatched junction nucleotides: 1. The CDR3 nucleotides read TGTGCCAGCAGACTAGCGGGAGGATCCTACAATGAGCAGTTCTTC. Its protein product is CASRLAGGSYNEQFF.

This clone has more than one count but fewer than ten. The rearrangement uses TRBV4-1 and TRBJ2-1; 13 bases match TRBD2. Germline CDR1 is MGHRA and CDR2 is YSYEKL. J was trimmed by 0 bases and V by 2 bases; bases with no gene match: 10. The CDR3 contains 20 residues. The CDR3: CASSQSRTSGGASSYNEQFF. The CDR3 DNA reads TGCGCCAGCAGCCAAAGTCGGACTAGCGGGGGCGCCAGCTCCTACAATGAGCAGTTCTTC.

V gene TRBV19 combines with J gene TRBJ2-3; 7 nucleotides agree with TRBD2. Germline lookup yields CDR1 LNHDA and CDR2 SQIVND (reference sequence). The length of the CDR3 is 13 residues. The CDR3 DNA is TGTGCTAAACGGGACTACCTCACAGATACGCAGTATTTT. Its protein product is CAKRDYLTDTQYF. The full variable domain, completed using reference TRBV19 and TRBJ2-3, is DGGITQSPKYLFRKEGQNVTLSCEQNLNHDAMYWYRQDPGQGLRLIYYSQIVNDFQKGDIAEGYSVSREKKESFPLTVTSAQKNPTAFYLCAKRDYLTDTQYFGPGTRLTVL.

V usage is TRBV9 and J usage is TRBJ1-5; perhaps TRBD1 as D (6 bases). CDR1 is SGDLS and CDR2 is YYNGEE in the germline V gene. Trimming stripped 0 bases from V and 2 bases from J, with 6 bases between. The CDR3 length is 14 residues. The CDR3 loop reads CASSVAGGNQPQHF. CDR3 DNA sequence: TGTGCCAGCAGCGTAGCAGGGGGCAATCAGCCCCAGCATTTT.

The sample holds a few counts of this clone. The chain employs TRBV10-2 and TRBJ2-1, with TRBD2 as a possible D gene (5 bases). Germline values: CDR1 WSHSY, CDR2 SAAADI. V was trimmed by 2 bases and J by 2 bases, leaving 13 bases between them. This CDR3 is built from 16 residues. The CDR3 loop reads CASSEPSGPTYNEQFF. In DNA form, the CDR3 reads TGCGCCAGCAGTGAGCCGAGCGGCCCGACCTACAATGAGCAGTTCTTC.

V gene TRBV11-1 combines with J gene TRBJ2-3; D not certain. Deletions cut 5 bases from V and 1 base from J, with 10 bases between. CDR1 SGHAT and CDR2 FQDESV come from the germline V gene (reference sequence). CDR3 size: 14 residues. The CDR3 spells CASSPAVRTDTQYF. CDR3 DNA: TGTGCCAGCAGCCCCGCGGTGCGCACAGATACGCAGTATTTT.

The genes are TRBV29-1 and TRBJ1-4, with D perhaps matching TRBD1 (5 bases). The CDR3 totals 12 residues. CDR1 is SQVTM, CDR2 ANQGSEA, per germline. CDR3 bases: TGCAGTTATCAGGGCGTTGATGAAAAACTGTTTTTT. Its protein is CSYQGVDEKLFF.

The chain uses TRBV5-1 and TRBJ1-1; D call uncertain. Germline assignment: CDR1 SGHRS and CDR2 YFSETQ. This CDR3 is 15 amino acids long. Deletions cut 4 bases from V and 3 bases from J, with 16 bases between. CDR3 sequence reads: CASSPSPLSHTEAFF. The CDR3 DNA is TGCGCCAGCAGCCCCTCCCCCCTATCCCACACTGAAGCTTTCTTT.